This is a list of T cell receptor beta chains from one sample in a study of shared clonotypes between healthy human individuals. Produced via immunoSEQ multiplex PCR; TCRdb's table is partial and in-frame only. This table holds about 670,000 clones, about two thirds found once. Source material: memory CD4+ T cells sorted from blood. The receptor set was obtained from a woman between 25 and 40 years old in good health. Each CDR3 is given with its conserved first and last residue. D genes are given only for firm matches. Size is omitted from some rows. Given values are once, few, many or a class for expanded clones.

j_call v_call d_call clone_size cdr3_nt cdr3_aa
TRBJ2-1 TRBV7-9 TRBD1 many TGTGCCAGCAGCCCCTGGACAGGGCCATACAATGAGCAGTTCTTC CASSPWTGPYNEQFF
TRBJ2-4 TRBV28 TRBD2 . TGTGCCAGCAGTCCTGGGGGGGTTGCGACCAAAAACATTCAGTACTTC CASSPGGVATKNIQYF
TRBJ1-1 TRBV30 TRBD1 . TGTGCCTGGAGTGTAGTTTTATCGGCAGGGGGAACAACTGAAGCTTTCTTT CAWSVVLSAGGTTEAFF
TRBJ1-1 TRBV5-1 . . TGCGCCAGCAGCAGCCCTGGGGTTGATGCCACTGAAGCTTTCTTT CASSSPGVDATEAFF
TRBJ2-7 TRBV27 . . TGTGCCAGCAGTTTAAGGCGTGTCGGGAGCGCATCCTACGAGCAGTACTTC CASSLRRVGSASYEQYF
TRBJ2-7 TRBV11-3 . . TGTGCCAGCAGCTTAGCCGGGGATACCTACGAGCAGTACTTC CASSLAGDTYEQYF
TRBJ2-2 TRBV10-2 . . TGCGCCAGCAGTTTTGGTAGCGACCCCGGGGAGCTGTTTTTT CASSFGSDPGELFF
TRBJ2-2 TRBV6-1 . . TGTGCCAGCAGAATTGACCAAGCGGGCACCGGGGAGCTGTTTTTT CASRIDQAGTGELFF
TRBJ1-1 TRBV27 . . TGTGCCAGCAAGACAGGTGGGTCCACTGAAGCTTTCTTT CASKTGGSTEAFF
TRBJ2-2 TRBV7-6 . . TGTGCCAGCAGCTTAGTCACCGTAATCGGTGCCGGGGAGCTGTTTTTT CASSLVTVIGAGELFF
TRBJ1-5 TRBV7-9 . . TGTGCCAGCAGCCCGCAGGGTGCGGGCAATCAGCCCCAGCATTTT CASSPQGAGNQPQHF
TRBJ1-5 TRBV4-2 TRBD1 . TGTGCCAGCAGCCGAGCTGGTAAACTTGACAGGGGCCACAATCAGCCCCAGCATTTT CASSRAGKLDRGHNQPQHF
TRBJ2-2 TRBV28 . . TGTGCCAGCAGTTTATACAGGGCCCAGTCCACCGGGGAGCTGTTTTTT CASSLYRAQSTGELFF
TRBJ2-5 TRBV11-2 TRBD2 . TGTGCCAGCAGCTTAGTAATTAGCGGGAGCGGGCAAGAGACCCAGTACTTC CASSLVISGSGQETQYF
TRBJ2-1 TRBV9 TRBD2 . TGTGCCAGCAGCGTAGCTAGCGGGAGGATGAGTGGCGAGCAGTTCTTC CASSVASGRMSGEQFF
TRBJ2-3 TRBV12-5 . . TGTGCTAGTGGTCAGGACAAGACCACAGATACGCAGTATTTT CASGQDKTTDTQYF
TRBJ1-1 TRBV7-3 . many TGTGCCAGCAGCCCTCAGGGGCTGGGGGACACTGAAGCTTTCTTT CASSPQGLGDTEAFF
TRBJ1-4 TRBV5-6 . . TGTGCCAGCAGCTATCGAAACGTTGAAAAACTGTTTTTT CASSYRNVEKLFF
TRBJ1-1 TRBV19 . . TGTGCCAGTAGTATTATCGGGACTGAAGCTTTCTTT CASSIIGTEAFF
TRBJ2-1 TRBV4-1 TRBD2 . TGCGCCAGCAGCCACCGGACTAGCGGGAGTGGAGAGCAGTTCTTC CASSHRTSGSGEQFF
TRBJ1-5 TRBV30 . . TGTGCCGGGGCCAGGGTCGGTCAGCCCCAGCATTTT CAGARVGQPQHF
TRBJ1-1 TRBV18 . . TGTGCCAGCTCACCACTAGGGGACACTGAAGCTTTCTTT CASSPLGDTEAFF
TRBJ2-4 TRBV7-2 . . TGTGCCAGCAGCTTAGGGTTCGGGGACATTCAGTACTTC CASSLGFGDIQYF
TRBJ1-5 TRBV11-2 TRBD1 . TGTGCCAGCAGCTTAGGGGGACAGAATTCTCAGCCCCAGCATTTT CASSLGGQNSQPQHF
TRBJ2-7 TRBV11-1 . . TGTGCCAGCAGCCCCCGCAAGGCCCCTCCCTACGAGCAGTACTTC CASSPRKAPPYEQYF
TRBJ2-7 TRBV5-4 . . TGTGCCAGCAGCTTGGACAGATACGAGCAGTACTTC CASSLDRYEQYF
TRBJ1-1 TRBV29-1 . few TGCAGCGCCGATTTCCGGACAGAAGGAGCTTTCTTT CSADFRTEGAFF
TRBJ2-1 TRBV28 TRBD1 . TGTGCCAGCAATACGGGACAGGGGGACGTTGAGCAGTTCTTC CASNTGQGDVEQFF
TRBJ2-5 TRBV7-3 . . TGTGCCAGCAGCAAAAGGGCCTCTCGGGGAGAGACCCAGTACTTC CASSKRASRGETQYF
TRBJ2-2 TRBV9 TRBD2 . TGTGCCAGCAGCGTGGGACTATCCGACACCGGGGAGCTGTTTTTT CASSVGLSDTGELFF
TRBJ2-1 TRBV28 . . TGTGCCAGCATTCCGGGAGTCCACTCCTACAATGAGCAGTTCTTC CASIPGVHSYNEQFF
TRBJ1-1 TRBV13 . once TGTGCCAGCAGCTTTCGACAGATCCTGAACACTGAAGCTTTCTTT CASSFRQILNTEAFF
TRBJ2-7 TRBV7-2 TRBD2 . TGTGCCAGCAGCTTACTGGGGCGCATCGGGAGGGCGCCCGAGCAGTACTTC CASSLLGRIGRAPEQYF
TRBJ1-2 TRBV19 TRBD1 . TGTGCCAGTAGTATAACGACAGGGGGCGGCTACACCTTC CASSITTGGGYTF
TRBJ2-1 TRBV10-3 . many TGTGCCATCAGTAACGGACAGAGCAATGAGCAGTTCTTC CAISNGQSNEQFF
TRBJ2-6 TRBV5-1 . . TGCGCCAGCTTAGAGGAGTCTGGGGCCAACGTCCTGACTTTC CASLEESGANVLTF
TRBJ1-2 TRBV6-5 . . TGTGCCAGCAGTTACTCCAGGGTTGGCTATGGCTACACCTTC CASSYSRVGYGYTF
TRBJ1-2 TRBV4-2 . . TGTGCCAGCAGCCAAGATTTGGGGGGCTATGGCTACACCTTC CASSQDLGGYGYTF
TRBJ2-3 TRBV5-1 . . TGCGCCAGCAGGCGGTCGGGGTTGACAGATACGCAGTATTTT CASRRSGLTDTQYF
TRBJ1-2 TRBV27 . . TGTGCCAGCAGTCAACAGGGCAGCTATGGCTACACCTTC CASSQQGSYGYTF
TRBJ2-1 TRBV29-1 . few TGCAGCGTTGATGCACTTTACTCCTACAATGAGCAGTTCTTC CSVDALYSYNEQFF
TRBJ2-7 TRBV28 . . TGTGCCAGCAGTTTAGGAGGGGTTATGTATTCATTGGACGAGCAGTACTTC CASSLGGVMYSLDEQYF
TRBJ2-5 TRBV7-3 TRBD2 many TGTGCCAGCAGCCTCCAGCCGGGACTAGCGGGACGAGAGACCCAGTACTTC CASSLQPGLAGRETQYF
TRBJ1-2 TRBV6-1 TRBD1 . TGTGCCAGCAGTGATGCTCCGGGACAGGGTGGAGGCTACACCTTC CASSDAPGQGGGYTF
TRBJ2-3 TRBV28 TRBD2 . TGTGCCAGCAGACCTACTAGCGGGAGACAAGATACGCAGTATTTT CASRPTSGRQDTQYF
TRBJ2-3 TRBV7-3 . . TGTGCCAGCAGCCCTAGACCCACAGATACGCAGTATTTT CASSPRPTDTQYF